This T cell receptor beta chain was sequenced for a study of blood T cell repertoires in COVID-19 (dated by TCRdb to 2018 to 2020). A note on the overall study: Collaborator samples came from the United States, Italy and Spain and covered acute and convalescent phases of COVID-19. The samples were drawn from the first 160 participants of the ongoing ImmuneRACE study and from 950 to 1,500 subjects provided by 6 global collaborators. The sample metadata nearly always contained a de-identified subject ID, COVID-19 status, age in years and sex. Subjects who had been exposed to COVID-19, were actively infected with it, or had recovered from it provided the deeply sampled blood TCRbeta repertoires that made up the dataset. The repertoires were made available in a free public database intended to serve as a resource for research on the immune response to SARS-CoV-2. The material from the prospective study consisted of cDNA or gDNA derived from T cells, B-cell-depleted T cells, or PBMCs. HLA class I and class II types, where available, came from metadata supplied by the sample provider rather than from assay-based typing.

Collaborating institutions collected whole blood in K2EDTA tubes following their own protocols. For TCRbeta analysis, collaborators shipped samples in one of three forms: frozen whole blood, isolated PBMCs, or DNA extracted from either of those sample types. CDR1 and CDR2, looked up from the germline V gene, are MGHDK and SYGVNS. Germline trimming: 8 bases from V, 6 bases from J; junction bases outside gene matches: 8. Measured from the cysteine to the phenylalanine, the CDR3 is 13 residues long. Only the CDR3 region is kept as DNA, spanning 39 bases read in frame from base 1. Details on this clone: The antigen this receptor binds is unknown. Base qualities are missing; no much larger clone stands one base away.

The paper as a whole reports these results and caveats: How much clinical and demographic metadata was included differed by source and by participant, and the metadata was provided uncurated.

TCRbeta CDR3 regions were amplified from genomic DNA by means of the immunoSEQ Assay, a bias-controlled multiplex PCR. Per the original workflow: The number of nucleated cells in each sample was estimated from the amplification of reference gene primers within the assay. Sequence reads were collapsed and filtered to measure the absolute abundance of every unique TCRbeta CDR3 rearrangement. For each sample, productive Simpson clonality was calculated as the square root of Simpson's diversity index over productive rearrangements. TCRdb mirrors the immuneACCESS table, restricted to in-frame sequences. Some clones are absent from its copies; in checked studies, under half trace to an unresolved V gene, and the reason for the others is unknown. V, J and clone size are taken as reported in that table, and D and trimming were inferred from the DNA itself. The sample data list 40,000 to 65,000 clones, and about three quarters of these were observed just once. The top ten hold approximately 15% of the sample.

This receptor was obtained from a human donor with active or convalescent COVID-19. The donor label of this sample is uncertain. The rearranged segments are TRBV25-1 and TRBJ1-1; the central 8 bases match TRBD1. Sequencing was performed on peripheral blood. Here is the DNA: TGTGCCAGCCGCTGGGGACAGGACCCTGAAGCTTTCTTT. Translation gives CASRWGQDPEAFF.